This TCR beta chain was obtained from a study of control samples from healthy donors and cancer patients (dated by TCRdb to the early 2020s). The V and J ends are trimmed by 5 bases and 4 bases, leaving 17 bases between them. Per the germline V gene, SGHTA is the CDR1 and FQGNSA is the CDR2. Inclusive of the bounding cysteine and phenylalanine, the CDR3 is 15 residues long. Just CDR3 DNA is preserved here, 45 bases in frame from base 1. Preparation of the library involved the immunoSEQ multiplex PCR assay. This immuneACCESS table, as held by TCRdb, lists in-frame sequences with V and J called but not all clones. Of the missing ones, under half trace to an unresolved V gene in checked studies; the others have no known cause. The sample table contains 150,000 or so clones; only one count was recorded for 80% to 95% of them. The top ten clones comprise roughly 5.5% of the sample. To note about this clone: Its antigen is still unknown. Nothing much larger sits one base from this clone, and base qualities are not available.

What was sequenced was blood. The clonotype comes from a man younger than 30 in good health. The V gene is TRBV7-2 and the J gene is TRBJ1-1, with no reliable assignment of the D segment. The nucleotide sequence is given as TGTGCCAGCAGCCCCAATTGGGCGGGGTCCACTGAAGCTTTCTTT. This encodes CASSPNWAGSTEAFF.